This entry lists 12 T cell receptor beta chains sequenced from one sample in a study of CD8+CD57+ T cells in acquired aplastic anemia. Patients included in sequencing had previously demonstrated CD8+CD57+ cell expansion by flow cytometry. CDR3 and TCR beta VDJ profiling relied on genomic DNA as the template. TCRdb passed the reads through MiXCR, listing each CDR3 protein once. The sample yields fewer than 250,000 distinct CDR3 sequences, more than 40% seen once. Source material: sorted CD4+, CD8+, or CD8+CD57+ T cells (not recorded which) from PBMCs. The origin of the receptors is a human donor with aplastic anemia.

This clonotype was seen more than once but under ten times. J is TRBJ2-7 and V is TRBV28; 12 bases are a match to TRBD2. Losses at the gene ends were 10 bases for V and 3 bases for J; bases not matched to a gene: 4. This CDR3 is 13 amino acids long. Germline lookup yields CDR1 MDHEN and CDR2 SYDVKM. As DNA, the CDR3 is TGTGCCACCGGACTAGCGGGAATCTACGAGCAGTACTTC. Translating it yields CATGLAGIYEQYF.

This clonotype came up a few times. This chain connects TRBV19 to TRBJ2-5; D ambiguous. The V gene's germline CDR1 is LNHDA and CDR2 SQIVND (reference sequence). The CDR3 loop spans 13 amino acids. The germline V and J ends were trimmed by 3 bases and 2 bases, with 7 bases remaining between them. The CDR3 DNA sequence: TGTGCCAGTAGTATCCGCGGACAAGAGACCCAGTACTTC. This translates into CASSIRGQETQYF.

The sample holds many counts of this clonotype. The chain employs TRBV27 and TRBJ2-5, with D tentatively TRBD2 (6 bases). V dropped 5 bases and J dropped 9 bases, with 22 bases sitting between them. The CDR3 is 15 residues long. Germline CDR1 MNHEY, CDR2 SMNVEV (reference sequence). In nucleotides, the CDR3 is TGTGCCAGCAGTCCCGGATATGGTGGGGGGAGAGCCCAGTACTTC. Translation gives CASSPGYGGGRAQYF.

The genes are TRBV15 and TRBJ1-4; D perhaps matches TRBD1 (6 bases). Trimming took 6 bases from V and 10 from J, leaving 12 bases between them. CDR3 length: 12 amino acids. Germline CDR1 LNHNV, CDR2 YYDKDF (reference sequence). The CDR3: CATSTGLGKLFF. The CDR3 region has the DNA TGTGCCACCAGTACAGGGTTAGGAAAACTGTTTTTT.

In its sample, this clonotype was seen many times. The CDR3 loop is CATSGVLGTGELFF. As DNA, the CDR3 is TGTGCCACCAGTGGTGTTTTAGGCACCGGGGAGCTGTTTTTT. This rearrangement joins TRBV24-1 to TRBJ2-2; D is uncertain. CDR1 is KGHDR, CDR2 SFDVKD, per germline. V lost 5 bases to trimming and J lost 4 bases, with 10 bases between them. This CDR3 has 14 amino acids.

CDR3 protein: CATSQPPGMNTEAFF. The CDR3 nucleotides are TGTGCCACCAGCCAGCCGCCAGGAATGAACACTGAAGCTTTCTTT. V and J are TRBV15 and TRBJ1-1, with D unclear. The CDR3 loop spans 15 amino acids. V was shortened by 5 bases and J by 0 bases, with 13 bases between the two germline ends. Germline CDR1 is LNHNV and CDR2 is YYDKDF (reference sequence).

In this sample, this clonotype turned up many times. The chain has TRBV24-1 and TRBJ2-6, with D tentatively TRBD1 (7 bases). This CDR3 is 19 amino acids long. Trimming shortened V by 6 bases and J by 2 bases, and 22 bases separated the two germline ends. The germline gives CDR1 KGHDR, CDR2 SFDVKD. The CDR3 region is CATSMARGTERTGANVLTF. DNA of the CDR3: TGTGCCACCAGTATGGCTCGCGGGACAGAGAGGACTGGGGCCAACGTCCTGACTTTC.

This clonotype was detected only once. The J gene is TRBJ2-2, the V gene TRBV29-1, with D possibly TRBD2 on 6 matching bases. Germline CDR1 is SQVTM and CDR2 is ANQGSEA. This CDR3 has 13 amino acids. Trimming took 3 bases from V and 1 from J, leaving 6 bases between them. CDR3: CSVEGGNTGELFF. CDR3 nucleotides: TGCAGCGTTGAGGGGGGGAACACCGGGGAGCTGTTTTTT.

This clonotype was seen repeatedly, ten times or more. The V call is TRBV7-3, the J call TRBJ1-3, with no clear D. Trimming stripped 1 base from V and 0 bases from J, with 7 bases between. This CDR3 is built from 15 residues. Germline V CDR1 and CDR2: SGHTA, FQGTGA. As DNA, the CDR3 is TGTGCCAGCAGCTTAAACGCGGTCTCTGGAAACACCATATATTTT. As protein: CASSLNAVSGNTIYF.

A remark on this clonotype: Possible read error: a much larger clone is one base away. V gene TRBV27 combines with J gene TRBJ2-7; 10 nucleotides line up with TRBD1. After removal of 11 bases from V and 6 bases from J, the junction contained 16 bases not matched to a gene. Germline CDR1 MNHEY, CDR2 SMNVEV (reference sequence). This CDR3 region has 15 residues. The CDR3 DNA sequence: TGTGCCGGCCGTACCGGGACAGGGGTTTTGAGCGAGCAGTACTTC. Its translation is CAGRTGTGVLSEQYF.

As to this clonotype: Being one base from a much bigger clone, this may be a read error. J is TRBJ2-7 and V is TRBV2; maybe TRBD2 (6 bases). CDR1 SNHLY and CDR2 FYNNEI come from the germline V gene. The V gene lost 6 bases and the J gene lost 6 bases, with 15 bases spanning the gap. The length of the CDR3 is 13 residues. The CDR3 DNA reads as TGTGCCAGCAGGTTATCAGTCGGGGGCGAGCAGTACTTC. Translating it yields CASRLSVGGEQYF.

There are many counts of this clonotype. The rearrangement links TRBV10-1 to TRBJ2-7; D is unclear. Trimming shortened V by 4 bases and J by 0 bases, and 7 bases separated the two germline ends. The length of the CDR3 is 13 residues. Germline V CDR1 and CDR2: WNHNN, SYGVQD (reference sequence). The CDR3 coding sequence is TGCGCCAGCAGTGTTGGTCACTCCTACGAGCAGTACTTC. It specifies CASSVGHSYEQYF.